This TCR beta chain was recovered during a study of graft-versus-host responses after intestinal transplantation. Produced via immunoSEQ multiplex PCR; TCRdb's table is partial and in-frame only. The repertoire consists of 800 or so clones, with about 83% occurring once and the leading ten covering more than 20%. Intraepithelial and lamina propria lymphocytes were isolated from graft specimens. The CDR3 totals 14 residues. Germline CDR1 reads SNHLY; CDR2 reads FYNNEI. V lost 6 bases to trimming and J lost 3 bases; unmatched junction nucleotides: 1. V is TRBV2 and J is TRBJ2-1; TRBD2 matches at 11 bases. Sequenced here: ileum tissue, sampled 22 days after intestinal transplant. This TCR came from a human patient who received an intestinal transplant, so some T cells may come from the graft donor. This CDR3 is CASSGTSGYNEQFF. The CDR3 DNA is TGTGCCAGCAGCGGGACTAGCGGCTACAATGAGCAGTTCTTC. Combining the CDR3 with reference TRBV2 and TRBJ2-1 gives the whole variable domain EPEVTQTPSHQVTQMGQEVILRCVPISNHLYFYWYRQILGQKVEFLVSFYNNEISEKSEIFDDQFSVERPDGSNFTLKIRSTKLEDSAMYFCASSGTSGYNEQFFGPGTRLTVL.